Sequencing of this TCR beta chain was carried out in a study of patients and donors after allogeneic stem cell transplantation. MiXCR, run by TCRdb on the RT-PCR reads, gives a single entry per CDR3 protein. The sample lists some 880,000 distinct CDR3 sequences, around 17% occurring once. The source is a human donor who was either an allogeneic HSCT recipient or a stem cell or donor lymphocyte infusion donor (not recorded which). It is not recorded whose cells these are; they may come from a transplant donor. Sequencing was carried out using blood, either unsorted or a sorted T cell fraction (not recorded which).

Here the CDR3 reads CASSLIGRRFRASGELFF. The CDR3, as DNA: TGTGCCAGCAGTTTAATCGGACGAAGGTTCAGGGCGTCCGGGGAGCTGTTTTTT. The rearrangement joins TRBV12-3 or TRBV12-4 to TRBJ2-2, with D maybe TRBD1 (5 bases). Trimming removed 2 bases at V and 6 bases at J, with 22 bases between. The CDR3 spans 18 residues.